This is a list of T cell receptor beta chains from one sample in a study of early T cells in non-severe SARS-CoV-2 infection. TCRdb re-derived calls from the 5' RACE reads in MiXCR, one entry per CDR3 protein. Among 69,000 or so distinct CDR3 sequences listed, under 15% were seen once. Sequencing used whole blood. The receptor set was obtained from an adult who was a healthcare worker with PCR-confirmed SARS-CoV-2 infection or an uninfected control (not recorded which). Each CDR3 is given with its conserved first and last residue. The D gene is left open where the match is weak. Some rows have no size entry. The others give once, few or many, or a class for an expanded clone.

clone_size: .; d_call: .; j_call: TRBJ2-3; v_call: TRBV7-3; cdr3_nt: TGTGCCAGCAGCCCAAAGTTGGGGGTAGGCGATACGCAGTATTTT; cdr3_aa: CASSPKLGVGDTQYF
clone_size: .; d_call: .; j_call: TRBJ2-3; v_call: TRBV30; cdr3_nt: TGTGCCACCCGGGGGCCGGCTCAGTATTTT; cdr3_aa: CATRGPAQYF
clone_size: many; d_call: TRBD1; j_call: TRBJ2-3; v_call: TRBV29-1; cdr3_nt: TGCAGCGTTGAAGACAGGGGGATTGGAGATACGCAGTATTTT; cdr3_aa: CSVEDRGIGDTQYF
clone_size: few; d_call: .; j_call: TRBJ2-5; v_call: TRBV15; cdr3_nt: TGTGCCACCAGCATTTTACGGGATCAAGCGACCCAGTACTTC; cdr3_aa: CATSILRDQATQYF
clone_size: few; d_call: .; j_call: TRBJ2-7; v_call: TRBV10-3; cdr3_nt: TGTGCCATCAGTAAGGACAGCTACGAGCAGTACTTC; cdr3_aa: CAISKDSYEQYF
clone_size: many; d_call: .; j_call: TRBJ2-5; v_call: TRBV29-1; cdr3_nt: TGCAGCGTTTGGACGGTGGAAGAGACCCAGTACTTC; cdr3_aa: CSVWTVEETQYF
clone_size: .; d_call: .; j_call: TRBJ2-3; v_call: TRBV4-3; cdr3_nt: TGCGCCAGCGGCCAAGATGCCCGGGGTCCCACAGATACGCAGTATTTT; cdr3_aa: CASGQDARGPTDTQYF
clone_size: many; d_call: .; j_call: TRBJ1-1; v_call: TRBV5-5; cdr3_nt: TGTGCCAGCAGCCCGGGGACTTATGAAATGAACACTGAAGCTTTCTTT; cdr3_aa: CASSPGTYEMNTEAFF
clone_size: many; d_call: TRBD2; j_call: TRBJ2-7; v_call: TRBV20-1; cdr3_nt: TGCAGTGCTAGTACGGCTAGCGGGGGAACCTACGAGCAGTACTTC; cdr3_aa: CSASTASGGTYEQYF
clone_size: many; d_call: .; j_call: TRBJ2-1; v_call: TRBV5-4; cdr3_nt: TGTGCCAGCAATTCCGGGCGGAATGAGCAGTTCTTC; cdr3_aa: CASNSGRNEQFF
clone_size: many; d_call: .; j_call: TRBJ2-3; v_call: TRBV3-1; cdr3_nt: TGTGCCAGCAGCCAAGGGTATGAAGATACGCAGTATTTT; cdr3_aa: CASSQGYEDTQYF
clone_size: few; d_call: TRBD1; j_call: TRBJ1-5; v_call: TRBV15; cdr3_nt: TGTGCCACCAGCAGAGAAGGAGGGGGCTTCGACCAGCCCCAGCATTTT; cdr3_aa: CATSREGGGFDQPQHF
clone_size: few; d_call: .; j_call: TRBJ2-7; v_call: TRBV4-3; cdr3_nt: TGCGCCAGCAGCCAAGAGACGACCTACGAGCAGTACTTC; cdr3_aa: CASSQETTYEQYF
clone_size: few; d_call: .; j_call: TRBJ2-2; v_call: TRBV6-4; cdr3_nt: TGTGCCAGCAGAGCCCTGGCCAATGGAGTTAGGTCCGGGGAGCTGTTTTTT; cdr3_aa: CASRALANGVRSGELFF
clone_size: .; d_call: TRBD1; j_call: TRBJ2-5; v_call: TRBV20-1; cdr3_nt: TGCAGTGCTGGTGGGGGACAGTCGACCGGCTTACAAGAGACCCAGTACTTC; cdr3_aa: CSAGGGQSTGLQETQYF
clone_size: .; d_call: .; j_call: TRBJ2-3; v_call: TRBV29-1; cdr3_nt: TGCAGCGTTGCACACGGGAAACACACAGATACGCAGTATTTT; cdr3_aa: CSVAHGKHTDTQYF
clone_size: few; d_call: .; j_call: TRBJ2-2; v_call: TRBV18; cdr3_nt: TGTGCCAGCTCCCCCAAGATGGCCACCGGGGAGCTGTTTTTT; cdr3_aa: CASSPKMATGELFF
clone_size: .; d_call: .; j_call: TRBJ2-5; v_call: TRBV7-8; cdr3_nt: TGTGCCAGCAGCTTTTCGGGGGCTAGAGAGACCCAGTACTTC; cdr3_aa: CASSFSGARETQYF
clone_size: .; d_call: .; j_call: TRBJ2-7; v_call: TRBV12-3/TRBV12-4; cdr3_nt: TGTGCCAGCAGTTTATCGCTAGCGAACTCCTACGAGCAGTACTTC; cdr3_aa: CASSLSLANSYEQYF
clone_size: many; d_call: .; j_call: TRBJ1-5; v_call: TRBV9; cdr3_nt: TGTGCCAGCAGTGCCGGGGGGCCCTATCAGCCCCAGCATTTT; cdr3_aa: CASSAGGPYQPQHF
clone_size: many; d_call: .; j_call: TRBJ2-4; v_call: TRBV12-3/TRBV12-4; cdr3_nt: TGTGCCAGCAGTTTCCGCGGGTTAGCCAAAAACATTCAGTACTTC; cdr3_aa: CASSFRGLAKNIQYF
clone_size: many; d_call: .; j_call: TRBJ2-3; v_call: TRBV21-1; cdr3_nt: TGTGCCAGCAGCCCCGACCCCAACGGGAGACCTAGCACAGATACGCAGTATTTT; cdr3_aa: CASSPDPNGRPSTDTQYF
clone_size: many; d_call: .; j_call: TRBJ2-2; v_call: TRBV6-5; cdr3_nt: TGTGCCAGCAGTTACGGGTGGGGGACCGGGGAGCTGTTTTTT; cdr3_aa: CASSYGWGTGELFF
clone_size: .; d_call: .; j_call: TRBJ1-6; v_call: TRBV7-6; cdr3_nt: TGTGCCAGCAGCTGGGGGGCAGGGGAGAATTCACCCCTCCACTTT; cdr3_aa: CASSWGAGENSPLHF
clone_size: many; d_call: .; j_call: TRBJ2-3; v_call: TRBV19; cdr3_nt: TGTGCCAGTAGTATGCTAGGGGCCTCCACAGATACGCAGTATTTT; cdr3_aa: CASSMLGASTDTQYF
clone_size: .; d_call: .; j_call: TRBJ2-3; v_call: TRBV11-3; cdr3_nt: TGTGCCAGCAGCCTACCCCCGGGGACCAGCACAGATACGCAGTATTTT; cdr3_aa: CASSLPPGTSTDTQYF
clone_size: few; d_call: TRBD2; j_call: TRBJ2-3; v_call: TRBV6-5; cdr3_nt: TGTGCCAGCAGTCCGGGGGGGGTCACAGATACGCAGTATTTT; cdr3_aa: CASSPGGVTDTQYF
clone_size: .; d_call: .; j_call: TRBJ1-4; v_call: TRBV2; cdr3_nt: TGTGCCAGCAGTGAGACCGAAAAACTGTTTTTT; cdr3_aa: CASSETEKLFF
clone_size: many; d_call: TRBD1; j_call: TRBJ1-1; v_call: TRBV12-3/TRBV12-4; cdr3_nt: TGTGCCAGCTCAGGGGGCGGCACTGAAGCTTTCTTT; cdr3_aa: CASSGGGTEAFF
clone_size: .; d_call: TRBD1; j_call: TRBJ2-7; v_call: TRBV20-1; cdr3_nt: TGCAGTGCAAGGGGACAGAGCTCCTACGAGCAGTACTTC; cdr3_aa: CSARGQSSYEQYF
clone_size: few; d_call: .; j_call: TRBJ1-1; v_call: TRBV11-3; cdr3_nt: TGTGCCAGCAGCTTAGGGCCGGGAGAAGCTTTCTTT; cdr3_aa: CASSLGPGEAFF
clone_size: many; d_call: .; j_call: TRBJ2-3; v_call: TRBV18; cdr3_nt: TGTGCCAGCTCACCACGTGAGGTGGGTAGGGGCTACACAGATACGCAGTATTTT; cdr3_aa: CASSPREVGRGYTDTQYF
clone_size: many; d_call: .; j_call: TRBJ2-5; v_call: TRBV29-1; cdr3_nt: TGCAGCGTTCCTCTAGGCTGGGAGACCCAGTACTTC; cdr3_aa: CSVPLGWETQYF
clone_size: few; d_call: .; j_call: TRBJ2-3; v_call: TRBV28; cdr3_nt: TGTGCCAGCAACCAATGGGGGCCCTCGGGGACAGATACGCAGTATTTT; cdr3_aa: CASNQWGPSGTDTQYF
clone_size: many; d_call: .; j_call: TRBJ1-5; v_call: TRBV2; cdr3_nt: TGTGCCAGCAGCCTCGACAGTCCCAATCAGCCCCAGCATTTT; cdr3_aa: CASSLDSPNQPQHF
clone_size: many; d_call: .; j_call: TRBJ2-3; v_call: TRBV14; cdr3_nt: TGTGCCAGCAGCCAAGAAGGGTATTTCCGCACGCAGTATTTT; cdr3_aa: CASSQEGYFRTQYF
clone_size: few; d_call: TRBD2; j_call: TRBJ2-3; v_call: TRBV3-1; cdr3_nt: TGTGCCAGCAGTCGTCTAGCGGGGTACACAGATACGCAGTATTTT; cdr3_aa: CASSRLAGYTDTQYF
clone_size: .; d_call: .; j_call: TRBJ2-1; v_call: TRBV29-1; cdr3_nt: TGCAGCGGAGGCGGACGTAAGTCCTACAATGAGCAGTTCTTC; cdr3_aa: CSGGGRKSYNEQFF
clone_size: many; d_call: TRBD1; j_call: TRBJ2-7; v_call: TRBV7-2; cdr3_nt: TGTGCCAGCAGCTGGAACGGACAGGGGGCGAATGAGCAGTACTTC; cdr3_aa: CASSWNGQGANEQYF
clone_size: .; d_call: .; j_call: TRBJ1-1; v_call: TRBV28; cdr3_nt: TGTGCCAGCAGCCCCCCCCTGACCGCCCCTAGGGCTTTCTTT; cdr3_aa: CASSPPLTAPRAFF
clone_size: many; d_call: .; j_call: TRBJ1-6; v_call: TRBV12-3/TRBV12-4; cdr3_nt: TGTGCCAGCAGTCTCATGGGGGACGCGGGCTCACCCCTCCACTTT; cdr3_aa: CASSLMGDAGSPLHF
clone_size: few; d_call: .; j_call: TRBJ1-2; v_call: TRBV29-1; cdr3_nt: TGCAGCCCCTCGATCAGGGCATACCCGCATGGCTACACCTTC; cdr3_aa: CSPSIRAYPHGYTF
clone_size: many; d_call: TRBD1; j_call: TRBJ1-1; v_call: TRBV9; cdr3_nt: TGTGCCAGCAGCGTAGAGGGGGCGACGTATCAGAACACTGAAGCTTTCTTT; cdr3_aa: CASSVEGATYQNTEAFF
clone_size: few; d_call: TRBD2; j_call: TRBJ2-2; v_call: TRBV5-1; cdr3_nt: TGCGCCAGCAGCTTTGCTAGCGGAAACACCGGGGAGCTGTTTTTT; cdr3_aa: CASSFASGNTGELFF
clone_size: .; d_call: TRBD1; j_call: TRBJ1-6; v_call: TRBV20-1; cdr3_nt: TGCAGTGCTAGCGGACAGGGGGGAAATTCACCCCTCCACTTT; cdr3_aa: CSASGQGGNSPLHF
clone_size: .; d_call: TRBD2; j_call: TRBJ2-3; v_call: TRBV6-5; cdr3_nt: TGTGCCAGCAGGGGAGGGACCTCAGGAGATACGCAGTATTTT; cdr3_aa: CASRGGTSGDTQYF
clone_size: many; d_call: TRBD2; j_call: TRBJ2-7; v_call: TRBV28; cdr3_nt: TGTGCCAGCAGTACTAGCGGATACGAGCAGTACTTC; cdr3_aa: CASSTSGYEQYF